Each of the 32 T cell receptor beta chains below was sequenced from the same sample in a study of human T cells and chemical hapten exposure. Individual cDNA molecules each carried unique molecular identifiers attached by the library. TCRdb passed the reads through MiXCR, listing each CDR3 protein once. The sample consists of some 2,500 distinct CDR3 sequences, around 50% of them appearing once. Treatment specified: therapeutic diphenylcyclopropenone sensitization with weekly scalp DPC. The specimen was whole blood, collected before DPC sensitization or 2, 6, or about 24 weeks after (not recorded which). Receptors were obtained from an adult with alopecia areata. Some clones in this sample may be carry-over from other donors' samples. This table probably holds off-target reads from a library built for another chain.

The chain joins TRBV7-3 to TRBJ2-2; D gene uncertain. The CDR3 is made up of 11 amino acids. CDR1 and CDR2 from the germline V gene are SGHTA and FQGTGA. The germline V and J ends were trimmed by 5 bases and 7 bases, with 5 bases remaining between them. CDR3 region: CASSPGGELFF. The CDR3 region has the DNA TGTGCCAGCAGCCCCGGCGGGGAGCTGTTTTTT.

In regard to this clonotype: At one end the junction does not follow the germline gene, possibly because of a read error. This rearrangement joins TRBV11-2 to TRBJ2-1, with 12 nucleotides matching TRBD2. The germline CDR1 and CDR2 sequences are SGHAT and FQNNGV. This CDR3 is 15 amino acids long. CDR3 nucleotide sequence: TGTGCCAGCAGCTCCCCTAGCGGGAGGGGGGAGAGAAGGCTCTTC. It encodes CASSSPSGRGERRLF.

The V call is TRBV7-6, the J call TRBJ2-1; 11 bases are shared with TRBD2. Per the germline V gene, CDR1 is SGHVS and CDR2 is FNYEAQ. The length of the CDR3 is 17 residues. Trimming removed 4 bases from V and 10 bases from J; junction bases left unmatched: 15. CDR3 sequence: CASSSRPSGRSLGEQFF. For the CDR3, the DNA is TGTGCCAGCAGCTCGCGCCCTAGCGGGAGGAGCCTTGGGGAGCAGTTCTTC.

This clonotype was seen more than once but under ten times. This chain links TRBV11-2 with TRBJ2-7; TRBD2 matches 8 bases. From germline, CDR1 is SGHAT and CDR2 FQNNGV. V gave up 4 bases and J gave up 3 bases; unmatched junction bases: 14. The length of the CDR3 is 17 residues. The CDR3 loop reads CASSSFIAGTSLYEQYF. The CDR3 nucleotides are TGTGCCAGCAGCTCGTTTATAGCGGGAACCTCCCTCTACGAGCAGTACTTC.

The rearrangement links TRBV3-1 to TRBJ2-2; D possibly corresponds to TRBD2 (6 bases). Germline V lookup: CDR1 LGHDT, CDR2 YNNKEL (reference sequence). The CDR3 runs to 15 residues. The V and J ends lost 4 bases and 4 bases respectively, with 13 bases between them. Written as DNA, the CDR3 is TGTGCCAGCAGCCGGGGGGTAGAGTCCACCGGGGAGCTGTTTTTT. Translation gives CASSRGVESTGELFF.

The chain recombines TRBV21-1 with TRBJ2-7. TRBV21-1 has pseudogene status. The CDR3 is made up of 11 amino acids. CDR3 DNA sequence: TGTGCCAGCAGCACGAATCACGAGCAGTACTTC. Protein: CASSTNHEQYF.

This chain connects TRBV5-4 to TRBJ2-3; 7 bases fit TRBD2. V lost 4 bases to trimming and J lost 1 base; unmatched junction nucleotides: 3. The CDR3 is made up of 14 amino acids. Germline lookup yields CDR1 SGHNT and CDR2 YYREEE (reference sequence). CDR3: CASSGGGRTDTQYF. The CDR3 nucleotides read TGTGCCAGCAGCGGCGGGGGACGCACAGATACGCAGTATTTT.

As regards this clonotype: Compared with germline, one end of the junction differs, possibly owing to a read error. The rearrangement uses TRBV7-7 and TRBJ2-5; tentative D call: TRBD1 (7 bases). The CDR3 is 15 residues long. Germline V gene sequence: CDR1 SSHAT, CDR2 FNYEAQ (reference sequence). CDR3 loop: CASSLGGTDQETQYF. DNA for the CDR3: TGTGCTAGCAGCTTAGGGGGGACAGATCAAGAGACCCAGTACTTC.

V gene TRBV11-2 combines with J gene TRBJ2-3; perhaps TRBD1 as D (5 bases). Trimming cost V 4 bases and J 3 bases, with 11 bases left between them. Looked up from germline, CDR1 is SGHAT and CDR2 is FQNNGV. CDR3 size: 14 residues. The CDR3 reads CASSSFSGTDTQYF. The CDR3 DNA sequence: TGTGCCAGCAGCTCCTTCTCAGGGACAGATACGCAGTATTTT.

In regard to this clonotype: At one boundary the junction diverges from the germline segment, which might be a read error. The chain employs TRBV24-1 and TRBJ2-5; 11 nucleotides align to TRBD2. The CDR3 consists of 16 residues. From germline, CDR1 is KGHDR and CDR2 SFDVKD. The CDR3 here is CATSEFLAGGQQTQYF. As DNA, the CDR3 is TGTGCCACCAGTGAGTTCCTAGCGGGAGGCCAACAGACCCAGTACTTC.

This clonotype has more than one count but fewer than ten. J is TRBJ2-1 and V is TRBV7-6; the match to TRBD2 covers 7 bases. There are 14 residues in the CDR3. The ends lost 5 bases at V and 8 bases at J; junction bases unmatched: 9. Germline CDR1 is SGHVS and CDR2 is FNYEAQ. CDR3 sequence reads: CASSRGGSLDEQFF. CDR3 bases: TGTGCCAGCAGCAGGGGCGGGAGTTTAGATGAGCAGTTCTTC.

This clonotype was found a few times. This chain links TRBV7-6 with TRBJ2-7; 9 bases agree with TRBD2. After removal of 0 bases from V and 5 bases from J, the junction contained 5 bases not matched to a gene. Germline V CDR1 and CDR2: SGHVS, FNYEAQ. This CDR3 is built from 15 residues. The CDR3 region has the DNA TGTGCCAGCAGCTTAGCCCAAATAGCGGGAGACGAGCAGTACTTC. It translates to CASSLAQIAGDEQYF. Variable domain in full (rest from reference TRBV7-6 and TRBJ2-7): GAGVSQSPRYKVTKRGQDVALRCDPISGHVSLYWYRQALGQGPEFLTYFNYEAQQDKSGLPNDRFSAERPEGSISTLTIQRTEQRDSAMYRCASSLAQIAGDEQYFGPGTRLTVT.

The table lists this clonotype with a few counts. V usage is TRBV6-2 or TRBV6-3 and J usage is TRBJ2-1; D is uncertain. V lost 2 bases and J lost 5, with 10 bases in between. The CDR3 extends over 14 amino acids. CDR1 MNHEY and CDR2 SVGEGT come from the germline V gene. CDR3 nucleotides: TGTGCCAGCAGTTACCCCCCTGTAAACAATGAGCAGTTCTTC. This translates into CASSYPPVNNEQFF.

The chain is built from TRBV12-3 or TRBV12-4 and TRBJ2-5, with D uncertain. Trimming took off 3 bases at V and 5 bases at J, with 10 bases between the two ends. The CDR3 covers 13 residues. CDR3 amino acids: CASSLAFPETQYF. CDR3 coding DNA: TGTGCCAGCAGTTTGGCGTTTCCCGAGACCCAGTACTTC.

This clonotype showed up just a few times. J is TRBJ2-2 and V is TRBV12-3 or TRBV12-4, with 11 bases matching TRBD2. The ends lost 6 bases at V and 4 bases at J; junction bases unmatched: 10. The CDR3 contains 17 residues. The CDR3 loop reads CASSTRTSGHFTGELFF. The DNA of the CDR3 is TGTGCCAGCAGCACCCGGACTAGCGGGCACTTCACCGGGGAGCTGTTTTTT.

This chain uses TRBV25-1 with TRBJ2-5; 10 bases are a match to TRBD2. This CDR3 is 18 amino acids long. Looked up from germline, CDR1 is MGHDK and CDR2 is SYGVNS. Unmatched junction bases numbered 11, after V lost 0 bases and J lost 4 bases. CDR3 sequence: CASSEYGPRTSGGETQYF. In nucleotides, the CDR3 is TGTGCCAGCAGTGAATATGGCCCAAGGACTAGCGGAGGAGAGACCCAGTACTTC.

This rearrangement joins TRBV20-1 to TRBJ2-7; D might be TRBD2 (5 bases). Germline V gene sequence: CDR1 DFQATT, CDR2 SNEGSKA (reference sequence). The CDR3 has 13 amino acids. V lost 2 bases, J lost 2 bases, and 10 bases lay in between. DNA of the CDR3: TGCAGTGCTAGATCGGGATCGACCTACGAGCAGTACTTC. Protein: CSARSGSTYEQYF.

V usage is TRBV18 and J usage is TRBJ1-1; D is unresolved. With 4 bases removed from V and 1 base from J, the gap between germline ends came to 7 bases. The CDR3 covers 13 residues. From germline, CDR1 is KGHSH and CDR2 LQKENI. CDR3 region: CASSQPQNTEAFF. The CDR3 nucleotides are TGTGCCAGCTCACAGCCCCAGAACACTGAAGCTTTCTTT.

The CDR3 DNA reads TGCAGCGTTGGAAGCACAGATACGCAGTATTTT. As protein: CSVGSTDTQYF. The chain joins TRBV29-1 to TRBJ2-3; D gene uncertain. Trimming took off 4 bases at V and 0 bases at J, with 2 bases between the two ends. The CDR3 sequence is 11 residues long. The germline V gene encodes CDR1 SQVTM and CDR2 ANQGSEA.

The table lists this clonotype with a few counts. The V call is TRBV7-8, the J call TRBJ2-3; 7 bases fit TRBD1. This CDR3 has 13 residues. CDR1 is SGHVS, CDR2 FQNEAQ, per germline. V gave up 5 bases and J gave up 4 bases; unmatched junction bases: 3. The CDR3 coding sequence is TGTGCCAGCAGCCGAGGGGGCTCAGATACGCAGTATTTT. The encoded protein is CASSRGGSDTQYF. Looking up the rest from reference TRBV7-8 and TRBJ2-3 gives the full variable domain: GAGVSQSPRYKVAKRGQDVALRCDPISGHVSLFWYQQALGQGPEFLTYFQNEAQLDKSGLPSDRFFAERPEGSVSTLKIQRTQQEDSAVYLCASSRGGSDTQYFGPGTRLTVL.

The CDR3 nucleotides read TGCAGCGTCGGGACGGGCACCGGGGAGCTGTTTTTT. Translating gives CSVGTGTGELFF. This chain connects TRBV29-1 to TRBJ2-2; either TRBD1 or TRBD2 may supply D (5 bases each). This CDR3 is built from 12 residues. CDR1 and CDR2 from the germline V gene are SQVTM and ANQGSEA. The V and J ends lost 6 bases and 4 bases respectively, with 9 bases between them.

V usage is TRBV15 and J usage is TRBJ2-1; D is undetermined. Germline CDR1 is LNHNV and CDR2 is YYDKDF (reference sequence). With 1 base removed from V and 5 bases from J, the gap between germline ends came to 12 bases. The CDR3 extends over 15 amino acids. The CDR3 here is CATSRGSLLNNEQFF. Here the CDR3 DNA reads TGTGCCACCAGCAGAGGGTCACTTCTAAACAATGAGCAGTTCTTC.

V and J are TRBV5-4 and TRBJ2-1; TRBD2 aligns across 13 bases. The CDR3 sequence is 15 residues long. The V and J ends lost 2 bases and 6 bases, in that order; junction bases with no gene match: 2. Per germline, CDR1 SGHNT and CDR2 YYREEE (reference sequence). In DNA form, the CDR3 reads TGTGCCAGCAGCTTACGACTAGCGGGAGGCAATGAGCAGTTCTTC. The encoded protein is CASSLRLAGGNEQFF.

There are a few counts of this clonotype. Here the CDR3 reads CASTHGTSFLDTQYF. In DNA form, the CDR3 reads TGTGCCAGCACCCACGGGACCTCCTTTCTAGATACGCAGTATTTT. The chain is built from TRBV7-2 and TRBJ2-3; TRBD1 or TRBD2 may be the D gene (5 bases each). Germline CDR1 is SGHTA and CDR2 is FQGNSA. This CDR3 is built from 15 residues. V lost 7 bases to trimming and J lost 5 bases, with 19 bases between them.

This sequence joins TRBV4-1 and TRBJ2-3, with no clear D. Germline V gene sequence: CDR1 MGHRA, CDR2 YSYEKL. V dropped 2 bases and J dropped 3 bases, with 9 bases sitting between them. This CDR3 comprises 14 residues. CDR3 sequence reads: CASSQLTPTDTQYF. In nucleotides, the CDR3 is TGCGCCAGCAGCCAACTGACTCCTACAGATACGCAGTATTTT.

This clonotype is a singleton in its sample. The J gene is TRBJ1-1, the V gene TRBV11-2, with TRBD1 as a possible D gene (5 bases). Looked up from germline, CDR1 is SGHAT and CDR2 is FQNNGV. This CDR3 is built from 14 residues. V was shortened by 5 bases and J by 0 bases, with 10 bases between the two germline ends. The CDR3 here is CASSQNRLNTEAFF. The CDR3 DNA sequence: TGTGCCAGCAGCCAGAACAGGTTGAACACTGAAGCTTTCTTT.

The gene calls are TRBV30 and TRBJ2-7; unclear D gene. Germline CDR1 reads GTSNPN; CDR2 reads SVGIG (reference sequence). CDR3 length: 12 residues. With 3 bases removed from V and 6 bases from J, the gap between germline ends came to 12 bases. Written as DNA, the CDR3 is TGTGCCTGGAGAGGGCTTCTTGTCGAGCAGTACTTC. As protein: CAWRGLLVEQYF.

J is TRBJ2-1 and V is TRBV5-6; 11 bases align to TRBD2. V lost 0 bases and J lost 9; bases outside the gene matches: 5. The germline V gene has CDR1 SGHDT and CDR2 YYEEEE. This CDR3 region has 15 residues. CDR3 in DNA: TGTGCCAGCAGCTTGGCCGTAGCGGGAGGGGTTGAGCAGTTCTTC. It codes for CASSLAVAGGVEQFF.

This clonotype was seen a handful of times. J is TRBJ2-1 and V is TRBV7-9, with unresolved D. Germline CDR1 and CDR2: SEHNR and FQNEAQ (reference sequence). The CDR3 has 17 amino acids. The V end was cut by 1 base, the J end by 0 bases, with 13 bases between. CDR3 sequence (DNA): TGTGCCAGCAGCTTAGGGCCGTATAAGAGCTCCTACAATGAGCAGTTCTTC. It is translated as CASSLGPYKSSYNEQFF.

In this sample, this clonotype turned up a few times. The chain employs TRBV2 and TRBJ2-5; D not resolved. The CDR3 extends over 12 amino acids. Trimming removed 4 bases from V and 7 bases from J, with 10 bases in between. The V gene's germline CDR1 is SNHLY and CDR2 FYNNEI. The CDR3 loop reads CASSAKTGTQYF. CDR3 DNA sequence: TGTGCCAGCAGTGCCAAAACGGGGACCCAGTACTTC.

V gene TRBV6-5 combines with J gene TRBJ2-6; TRBD2 aligns across 7 bases. Trimming took 7 bases from V and 0 from J; bases not matched to a gene: 12. The germline gives CDR1 MNHEY, CDR2 SVGAGI. This CDR3 region has 18 residues. The chain's CDR3 is CASTLVGGSLSGANVLTF. In DNA, the CDR3 is TGTGCCAGCACTCTAGTCGGCGGGAGCCTCTCTGGGGCCAACGTCCTGACTTTC.

The rearrangement uses TRBV4-2 and TRBJ2-1, with 12 bases lining up with TRBD2. The germline gives CDR1 LGHNA, CDR2 YNFKEQ. There are 18 residues in the CDR3. The ends lost 1 base at V and 3 bases at J; junction bases unmatched: 7. Written as DNA, the CDR3 is TGTGCCAGCAGCCAAGCTACTAGCGGGAGGCACAACTACAATGAGCAGTTCTTC. As protein: CASSQATSGRHNYNEQFF.